This record concerns one TCR beta chain sequence. J gave up 7 bases and V 7 bases, and 6 bases lay outside the gene matches. Germline loops: CDR1 GTSNPN, CDR2 SVGIG (reference sequence). The length of the CDR3 is 12 residues. Treatment reported: 15 to 20 received Ad26.COV2.S at low or high dose, single or two shots; 5 received placebo; per-sample allocation not given. Samples analyzed were those drawn on day 63 after the first vaccine or placebo injection. Wuhan-strain SARS-CoV-2 spike was expressed by the Ad26 vector that made up the vaccine. Libraries were prepared by immunoSEQ multiplex PCR; TCRdb keeps only in-frame clonotypes and omits some of them. The repertoire holds about 220,000 clones, 85% to 90% seen once, with about 10% in the top ten. The record originates from a study of Ad26.COV2.S vaccination and SARS-CoV-2 variants. Background on the study: It was the COV1001 Ad26.COV2.S trial arm that included the donor.

V is TRBV30 and J is TRBJ2-2; 7 positions agree with TRBD1. The input for sequencing was peripheral blood, taken in a trial of Ad26.COV2.S vaccine versus placebo. This TCR came from a person aged 18-65 years who received the Ad26.COV2.S COVID-19 vaccine or a placebo. CDR3 bases: TGTGCCTACTTACAGGGGAACGGGGAGCTGTTTTTT. It yields the protein CAYLQGNGELFF. Using reference TRBV30 and TRBJ2-2 for the parts outside the CDR3, the full variable domain is SQTIHQWPATLVQPVGSPLSLECTVEGTSNPNLYWYRQAAGRGLQLLFYSVGIGQISSEVPQNLSASRPQDRQFILSSKKLLLSDSGFYLCAYLQGNGELFFGEGSRLTVL.